The subject of this entry is one T cell receptor (beta chain). The sample originates from a study of long-term antiretroviral therapy in people with HIV. Sequencing used immunoSEQ v3.0 at survey level. Repertoires were generated with immunoSEQ multiplex PCR, while TCRdb's copy carries only in-frame clones and drops some. The sample contains 25,000 to 30,000 clones, nearly 95% of which appear only once. This material consisted of unsorted PBMCs, taken roughly 6.5 years after starting antiretroviral therapy. The clonotype originates from a woman aged 35 to 49 with HIV.

The CDR3, as DNA: TGTGCCAGCAGCTTAAAAGCGGGGGGGGTCGGGGAGCTGTTTTTT. The encoded protein is CASSLKAGGVGELFF. The chain carries TRBV7-2 and TRBJ2-2; TRBD2 aligns across 10 bases. This CDR3 region has 15 residues. With 2 bases clipped from V and 7 bases from J, the junction kept 4 bases outside the gene matches. In germline, CDR1 is SGHTA, CDR2 FQGNSA.